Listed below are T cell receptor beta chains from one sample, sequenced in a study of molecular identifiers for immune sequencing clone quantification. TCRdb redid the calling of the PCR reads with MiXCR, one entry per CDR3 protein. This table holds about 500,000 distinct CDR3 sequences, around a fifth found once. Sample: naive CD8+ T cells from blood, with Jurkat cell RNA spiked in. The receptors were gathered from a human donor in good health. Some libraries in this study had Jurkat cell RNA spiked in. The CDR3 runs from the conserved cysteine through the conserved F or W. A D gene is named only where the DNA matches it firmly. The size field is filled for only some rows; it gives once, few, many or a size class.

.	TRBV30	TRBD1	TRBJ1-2	TGTGCCTGGAGTCAAACGGGACAGGGGGTTGGTGGCTACACCTTC	CAWSQTGQGVGGYTF
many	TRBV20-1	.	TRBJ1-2	TGCAGTGCTAGTGGACACTTGAACTATGGCTACACCTTC	CSASGHLNYGYTF
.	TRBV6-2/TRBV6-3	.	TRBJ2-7	TGTGCCAGCAGTGGGACTGGCGCCGAGCAGTACTTC	CASSGTGAEQYF
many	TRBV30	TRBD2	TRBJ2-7	TGTGCCTGGATTCCGAGCGGGGCCCCCTACGAGCAGTACTTC	CAWIPSGAPYEQYF
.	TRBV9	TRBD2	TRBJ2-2	TGTGCCAGCAGGGGAGCCCCTAGCGGGACGAACACCGGGGAGCTGTTTTTT	CASRGAPSGTNTGELFF
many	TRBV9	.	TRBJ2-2	TGTGCCAGCAGCTCTCGGGGGAGGAACACCGGGGAGCTGTTTTTT	CASSSRGRNTGELFF
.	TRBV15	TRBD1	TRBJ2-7	TGTGCCACCAGCAGGTACCCGGGAGACAGGGGGCTCGAGCAGTACTTC	CATSRYPGDRGLEQYF
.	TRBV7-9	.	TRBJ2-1	TGTGCCAGCAGCTTAGCGGTTGAGCAGTTCTTC	CASSLAVEQFF
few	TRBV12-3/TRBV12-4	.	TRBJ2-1	TGTGCCAGCAGGCTCGCCTTAGGGTTGAATGAGCAGTTCTTC	CASRLALGLNEQFF
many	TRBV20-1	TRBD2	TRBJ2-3	TGCAGTGCTAGAGATCTGATGACTAGCGGGAAGTCAGATACGCAGTATTTT	CSARDLMTSGKSDTQYF
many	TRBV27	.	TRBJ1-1	TGTGCCAGCATTGCAGGGGCGTCGGCTGAAGCTTTCTTT	CASIAGASAEAFF
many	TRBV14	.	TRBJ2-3	TGTGCCAGCAGCCAAGAGTTCCCAGGGGAGGCACCAGATACGCAGTATTTT	CASSQEFPGEAPDTQYF